What follows are 27 T cell receptor beta chains derived from one specimen sequenced in a study of T cell repertoires in cytomegalovirus infection. For these TCRs, the target antigens are not known. TCRdb called the reads again in MiXCR, with one record for every CDR3 protein. The sample has 360,000 or so distinct CDR3 sequences, around a third seen once. This specimen consisted of cultured PBMCs, obtained from culture after CMV antigen stimulation. Every receptor here comes from a human donor in good health (CMV status not recorded). Some clones in this sample may be carry-over from other donors' samples.

This chain links TRBV19 with TRBJ2-7, with 7 nucleotides matching TRBD1. This CDR3 has 15 amino acids. The V and J ends lost 5 bases and 0 bases, in that order; junction bases with no gene match: 7. Germline lookup yields CDR1 LNHDA and CDR2 SQIVND (reference sequence). The CDR3 DNA sequence: TGTGCCAGTAGTTTACGACAGGGACCCTCCTACGAGCAGTACTTC. Residues: CASSLRQGPSYEQYF.

The genes are TRBV19 and TRBJ2-2; TRBD2 matches at 9 bases. Germline CDR1 LNHDA, CDR2 SQIVND (reference sequence). CDR3 length: 17 residues. The V segment lost 3 bases and the J segment 5 bases; nucleotides outside the gene matches: 10. The CDR3 reads CASSIGIWTSVTGELFF. In nucleotides, the CDR3 is TGTGCCAGTAGTATTGGGATCTGGACTAGCGTAACCGGGGAGCTGTTTTTT.

The rearrangement joins TRBV10-3 to TRBJ2-3, with D maybe TRBD1 (6 bases). CDR3 length: 13 residues. Germline V lookup: CDR1 ENHRY, CDR2 SYGVKD. V was trimmed by 6 bases and J by 4 bases, leaving 11 bases between them. The CDR3 loop reads CAISSTGSDTQYF. DNA for the CDR3: TGTGCCATCAGCTCAACAGGGTCAGATACGCAGTATTTT.

In this sample, this clonotype turned up a few times. The CDR3 loop reads CASSLATGAETQYF. The CDR3 DNA reads TGTGCCAGCAGCTTAGCTACAGGGGCAGAGACCCAGTACTTC. This chain links TRBV7-6 with TRBJ2-5; 7 bases line up with TRBD1. CDR3 length equals 14 residues. CDR1 and CDR2 (germline): SGHVS, FNYEAQ. V was clipped by 0 bases and J by 4 bases; unmatched bases: 2.

The J gene is TRBJ2-1, the V gene TRBV20-1; a possible D gene is TRBD2 (6 bases). The CDR3 sequence is 13 residues long. Germline V gene sequence: CDR1 DFQATT, CDR2 SNEGSKA (reference sequence). CDR3 amino acids: CRATRGRRDEQFF. The DNA of the CDR3 is TGCAGGGCAACTAGAGGGAGGCGAGATGAGCAGTTCTTC.

The sample holds many counts of this clonotype. This rearrangement joins TRBV4-1 to TRBJ1-6; D is undetermined. This CDR3 comprises 12 residues. V lost 3 bases, J lost 9 bases, and 6 bases lay in between. Germline loops: CDR1 MGHRA, CDR2 YSYEKL. The CDR3 loop reads CASSHTSSPLHF. The CDR3 DNA sequence: TGCGCCAGCAGCCACACTTCTTCACCCCTCCACTTT.

This clonotype was counted a few times. This sequence joins TRBV28 and TRBJ1-1, with D tentatively TRBD1 (6 bases). Trimming left V 6 bases short and J 1 base short, with 9 bases between. Germline values: CDR1 MDHEN, CDR2 SYDVKM. The CDR3 consists of 13 residues. The CDR3, as DNA: TGTGCCAGCAGGCGGACAGCGAACACTGAAGCTTTCTTT. Amino acid sequence: CASRRTANTEAFF.

This clonotype was seen a few times. V is TRBV19 and J is TRBJ1-5, with D perhaps matching TRBD1 (5 bases). CDR1 and CDR2 from the germline V gene are LNHDA and SQIVND (reference sequence). The CDR3 totals 13 residues. V lost 3 bases to trimming and J lost 5 bases, with 8 bases between them. CDR3 region: CASSILGDQPQHF. In nucleotides, the CDR3 is TGTGCCAGTAGTATCTTGGGGGATCAGCCCCAGCATTTT. The full variable domain, in which reference TRBV19 and TRBJ1-5 provide the parts outside the CDR3, is DGGITQSPKYLFRKEGQNVTLSCEQNLNHDAMYWYRQDPGQGLRLIYYSQIVNDFQKGDIAEGYSVSREKKESFPLTVTSAQKNPTAFYLCASSILGDQPQHFGDGTRLSIL.

This chain connects TRBV12-3 or TRBV12-4 to TRBJ2-1, with 7 bases that match TRBD2. This CDR3 is 14 amino acids long. V shed 7 bases, J shed 8 bases, and the junction held 11 bases outside the gene matches. CDR3 region: CASTYSAGRDEQFF. The CDR3 DNA is TGTGCCAGCACCTATTCGGCAGGGAGGGATGAGCAGTTCTTC.

The chain's CDR3 is CASSPATGLGYTF. As DNA, the CDR3 is TGTGCCAGTAGCCCTGCGACAGGGTTGGGCTACACCTTC. This rearrangement joins TRBV19 to TRBJ1-2, with 7 bases matching TRBD1. The V segment lost 6 bases and the J segment 8 bases; nucleotides outside the gene matches: 9. Germline CDR1 is LNHDA and CDR2 is SQIVND (reference sequence). The CDR3 covers 13 residues.

V gene TRBV18 combines with J gene TRBJ2-1; 12 bases line up with TRBD1. The CDR3 contains 16 residues. From germline, CDR1 is KGHSH and CDR2 LQKENI. The trim removed 4 bases at V and 7 bases at J, leaving 8 bases unmatched. The CDR3 nucleotides are TGTGCCAGCTCACTCCGGGACAGGGGGCTAGGGAATGAGCAGTTCTTC. This sequence encodes CASSLRDRGLGNEQFF.

The chain uses TRBV20-1 and TRBJ2-5, with D maybe TRBD1 (5 bases). Germline V gives CDR1 DFQATT, CDR2 SNEGSKA (reference sequence). The CDR3 spans 13 residues. Trimming left V 3 bases short and J 3 bases short, with 11 bases between. The CDR3 DNA is TGCAGTGCTAGGTCAGGGAATGAAGAGACCCAGTACTTC. This gives the protein CSARSGNEETQYF.

The chain carries TRBV6-1 and TRBJ2-5; D gene ambiguous. The CDR3 is 16 amino acids. Per germline, CDR1 MNHNS and CDR2 SASEGT. Trimming removed 2 bases from V and 0 bases from J, with 13 bases in between. CDR3 protein: CASSERPGTYQETQYF. The CDR3 coding sequence is TGTGCCAGCAGTGAAAGGCCCGGCACTTACCAAGAGACCCAGTACTTC.

The CDR3 DNA sequence: TGTGCCAGCAGGGGGGATACGCAGTATTTT. The encoded protein is CASRGDTQYF. The V gene is TRBV7-2, the J gene TRBJ2-3; D is unclear. V lost 6 bases and J lost 6, with 4 bases in between. This CDR3 comprises 10 residues. Germline values: CDR1 SGHTA, CDR2 FQGNSA.

This clonotype has a count of ten or more. V gene TRBV28 combines with J gene TRBJ1-4; D gene uncertain. This CDR3 is built from 11 residues. V lost 6 bases to trimming and J lost 8 bases, with 7 bases between them. CDR1 is MDHEN and CDR2 is SYDVKM in the germline V gene. CDR3 sequence reads: CASSFREKLFF. CDR3 in DNA: TGTGCCAGCAGCTTTCGAGAAAAACTGTTTTTT.

This clonotype came up many times. This chain uses TRBV12-3 or TRBV12-4 with TRBJ2-3, with D tentatively TRBD1 or TRBD2 (5 bases each). Between the trimmed V and J ends, which lost 5 bases and 0 bases, there was a span of 18 bases. The CDR3 has 17 amino acids. CDR3 amino acids: CASSPGTWFSSTDTQYF. The CDR3 coding sequence is TGTGCCAGCAGTCCCGGGACCTGGTTTTCTAGCACAGATACGCAGTATTTT.

This clonotype was seen only a few times. CDR3 DNA: TGTGCCAGTAGTGATCGAAGGAACAGGGGGCACACCGGGGAGCTGTTTTTT. Residues: CASSDRRNRGHTGELFF. The rearrangement uses TRBV19 and TRBJ2-2, with TRBD1 matching over 9 bases. Germline values: CDR1 LNHDA, CDR2 SQIVND (reference sequence). Trimming removed 5 bases from V and 3 bases from J; junction bases left unmatched: 10. This CDR3 region has 17 residues.

This clonotype was observed a handful of times. The chain combines TRBV7-6 with TRBJ2-5; D might be TRBD1 or TRBD2, each matching 5 bases. Germline values: CDR1 SGHVS, CDR2 FNYEAQ. Trimming took off 2 bases at V and 3 bases at J, with 7 bases between the two ends. The CDR3 has 13 residues. CDR3 bases: TGTGCCAGCAGCTTAATGGGGGAAGAGACCCAGTACTTC. Translation gives CASSLMGEETQYF.

This clonotype was picked up a small number of times. CDR3 coding DNA: TGTGCCAGCAGCCCGGACCGAGAGCCGACAGATACGCAGTATTTT. This codes for CASSPDREPTDTQYF. The chain recombines TRBV6-6 with TRBJ2-3; D is uncertain. Deletions cut 6 bases from V and 3 bases from J, with 16 bases between. The CDR3 is 15 residues long. Per germline, CDR1 MNHNY and CDR2 SVGAGI (reference sequence).

Many counts were recorded for this clonotype. The genes are TRBV7-2 and TRBJ1-2, with D tentatively TRBD1 (5 bases). Trimming stripped 3 bases from V and 4 bases from J, with 18 bases between. CDR3 size: 16 residues. Germline-derived CDR1 and CDR2 are SGHTA and FQGNSA. This CDR3 is CASSFTTGTLGYGYTF. DNA of the CDR3: TGTGCCAGCAGCTTTACAACCGGGACTTTGGGCTATGGCTACACCTTC.

A note on this clonotype: Just one base apart from a much larger clone, this may be a read error. V is TRBV7-8 and J is TRBJ2-7; D is perhaps TRBD1 or TRBD2 (5 bases each). The CDR3 runs to 13 residues. CDR1 is SGHVS and CDR2 is FQNEAQ in the germline V gene. CDR3 in DNA: TGTGCCAGCAGCTTGGGACGGTCCTACGAGCAGCACGTC. It encodes CASSLGRSYEQHV.

V usage is TRBV5-5 and J usage is TRBJ2-2; D might be TRBD1 (5 bases). The CDR3 extends over 17 amino acids. CDR1 is SGHKS, CDR2 YYEKEE, per germline (reference sequence). V shed 2 bases and J shed 6 bases, with 20 bases lying between them. CDR3: CASSLLDSRTIAGELFF. DNA for the CDR3: TGTGCCAGCAGCTTACTCGATTCACGGACAATCGCCGGGGAGCTGTTTTTT.

This chain connects TRBV7-2 to TRBJ2-7; D is possibly TRBD1 (5 bases). Trimming took 5 bases from V and 1 from J, leaving 9 bases between them. The CDR3 consists of 13 residues. Germline V lookup: CDR1 SGHTA, CDR2 FQGNSA. CDR3 in amino acids: CASSVGPSYEQYF. CDR3 DNA sequence: TGTGCCAGCAGCGTGGGGCCTTCCTACGAGCAGTACTTC.

This clonotype appeared a single time. V usage is TRBV4-2 and J usage is TRBJ1-1; possible D gene TRBD1, 6 bases. The V end lost 3 bases, the J end lost 1 base, and 9 bases lay between the germline ends. The CDR3 is made up of 14 amino acids. Germline values: CDR1 LGHNA, CDR2 YNFKEQ. The CDR3: CASSHLTGNTEAFF. The CDR3 DNA sequence: TGTGCCAGCAGCCACCTGACAGGGAACACTGAAGCTTTCTTT.

In this sample, this clonotype turned up a few times. The chain links TRBV27 to TRBJ1-3; no definite D call. Germline V gene sequence: CDR1 MNHEY, CDR2 SMNVEV (reference sequence). The CDR3 length is 13 residues. Trimming stripped 5 bases from V and 4 bases from J, with 9 bases between. The chain's CDR3 is CASSAMAGNTIYF. The CDR3 DNA follows: TGTGCCAGCAGTGCCATGGCGGGAAACACCATATATTTT.

This clonotype was observed a few times. The chain has TRBV7-2 and TRBJ2-1; possibly TRBD1 or TRBD2 for D (5 bases each). CDR3 length equals 14 residues. Trimming removed 7 bases at V and 4 bases at J, with 14 bases between. Germline lookup yields CDR1 SGHTA and CDR2 FQGNSA. The CDR3 sequence is CASTRDPNYNEQFF. The CDR3 nucleotides read TGTGCCAGCACCCGGGACCCTAATTACAATGAGCAGTTCTTC.

V gene TRBV7-2 combines with J gene TRBJ1-3; D unresolved. The CDR3 is 17 amino acids. CDR1 and CDR2 (germline): SGHTA, FQGNSA. The V and J ends lost 5 bases and 0 bases respectively, with 17 bases between them. The CDR3 reads CASSAFSILGSGNTIYF. CDR3 bases: TGTGCCAGCAGCGCCTTTTCCATCTTGGGCTCTGGAAACACCATATATTTT.